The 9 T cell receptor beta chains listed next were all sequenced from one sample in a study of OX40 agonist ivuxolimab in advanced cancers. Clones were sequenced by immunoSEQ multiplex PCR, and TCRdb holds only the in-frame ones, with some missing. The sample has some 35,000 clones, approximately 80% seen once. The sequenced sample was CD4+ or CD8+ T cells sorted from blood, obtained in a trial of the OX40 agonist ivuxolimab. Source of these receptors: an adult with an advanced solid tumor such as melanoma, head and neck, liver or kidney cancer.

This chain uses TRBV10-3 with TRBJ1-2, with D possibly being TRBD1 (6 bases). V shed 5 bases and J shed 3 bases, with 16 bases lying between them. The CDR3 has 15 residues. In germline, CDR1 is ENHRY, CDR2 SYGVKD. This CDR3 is CAISPGLGADYGYTF. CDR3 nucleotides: TGTGCCATCAGTCCCGGATTGGGGGCCGACTATGGCTACACCTTC.

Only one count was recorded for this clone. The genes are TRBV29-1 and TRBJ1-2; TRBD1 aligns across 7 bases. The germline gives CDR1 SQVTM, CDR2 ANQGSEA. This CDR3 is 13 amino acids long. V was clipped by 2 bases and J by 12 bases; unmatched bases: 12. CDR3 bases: TGCAGCGTTGAATGGGGACAGAGAGGAGGACACACCTTC. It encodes CSVEWGQRGGHTF.

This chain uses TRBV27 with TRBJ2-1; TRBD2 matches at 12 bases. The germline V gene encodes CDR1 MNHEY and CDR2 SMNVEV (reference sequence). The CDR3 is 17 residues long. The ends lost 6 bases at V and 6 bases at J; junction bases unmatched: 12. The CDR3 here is CASSPRLAGVTSNEQFF. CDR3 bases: TGTGCCAGCAGCCCCCGACTAGCGGGGGTTACCAGCAATGAGCAGTTCTTC.

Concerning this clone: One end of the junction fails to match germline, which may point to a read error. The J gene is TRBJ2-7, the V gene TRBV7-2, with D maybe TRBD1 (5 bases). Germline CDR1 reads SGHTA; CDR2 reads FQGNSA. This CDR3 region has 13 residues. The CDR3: CASSLDRSYGQYF. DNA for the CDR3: TGTGCCAGCAGCTTAGACAGGTCCTACGGGCAGTACTTC.

Written as DNA, the CDR3 is TGTGCCAGCAGTTTCGAGCACCTTAACTATGGCTACACCTTC. Its protein product is CASSFEHLNYGYTF. The chain carries TRBV28 and TRBJ1-2, with D unresolved. The CDR3 consists of 14 residues. CDR1 is MDHEN and CDR2 is SYDVKM in the germline V gene. The V and J ends lost 3 bases and 1 base respectively, with 9 bases between them.

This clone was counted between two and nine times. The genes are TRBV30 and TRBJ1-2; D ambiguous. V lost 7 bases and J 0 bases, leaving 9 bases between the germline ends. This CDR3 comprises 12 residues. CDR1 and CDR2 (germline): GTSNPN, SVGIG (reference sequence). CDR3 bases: TGTGCCTATGACGGTACTAACTATGGCTACACCTTC. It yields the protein CAYDGTNYGYTF.

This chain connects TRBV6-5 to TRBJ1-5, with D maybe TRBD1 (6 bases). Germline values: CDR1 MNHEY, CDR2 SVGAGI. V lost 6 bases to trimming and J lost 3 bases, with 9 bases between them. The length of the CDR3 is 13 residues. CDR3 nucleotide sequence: TGTGCCAGCAGGAGGACAGCCAATCAGCCCCAGCATTTT. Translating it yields CASRRTANQPQHF.

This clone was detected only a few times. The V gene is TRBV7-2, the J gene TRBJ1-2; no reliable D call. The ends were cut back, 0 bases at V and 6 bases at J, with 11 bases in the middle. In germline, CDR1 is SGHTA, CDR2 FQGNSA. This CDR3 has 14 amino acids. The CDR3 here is CASSLAGLMDGYTF. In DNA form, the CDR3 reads TGTGCCAGCAGCTTAGCAGGCCTTATGGATGGCTACACCTTC. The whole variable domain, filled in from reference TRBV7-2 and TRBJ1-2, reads GAGVSQSPSNKVTEKGKDVELRCDPISGHTALYWYRQSLGQGLEFLIYFQGNSAPDKSGLPSDRFSAERTGGSVSTLTIQRTQQEDSAVYLCASSLAGLMDGYTFGSGTRLTVV.

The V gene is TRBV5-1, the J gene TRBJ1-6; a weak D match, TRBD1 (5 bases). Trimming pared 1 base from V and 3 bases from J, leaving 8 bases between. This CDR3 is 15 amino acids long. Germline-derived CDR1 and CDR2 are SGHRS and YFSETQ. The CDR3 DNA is TGCGCCAGCAGCTTGAGGGGAGGCTATAATTCACCCCTCCACTTT. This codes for CASSLRGGYNSPLHF.